Reported below is one TCR beta chain. No antigen is known for it. CDR1 GTSNPN and CDR2 SVGIG come from the germline V gene (reference sequence). The length of the CDR3 is 14 residues. The V end lost 5 bases, the J end lost 4 bases, and 15 bases lay between the germline ends. Measured with immunoSEQ multiplex PCR; TCRdb has only the in-frame clones, and not every one. Among approximately 500,000 clones listed, 96% were seen once. The data derive from a study of shared clonotypes between healthy human individuals. The split of CD4+ cells yielded CD45RA+ naive and CD45RA-negative memory subsets. Study-level results: How much donors shared clonotypes was expected to be affected by sequencing depth.

V is TRBV30 and J is TRBJ1-5; D unresolved. The sequence derives from a woman in her 30s in good health. The sequenced sample was naive CD4+ T cells sorted from blood. Subset meaning: CD45RA+ positively selected. For the CDR3, the DNA is TGTGCCTGGGCTCGCCATTGCGGGAATCAGCCCCAGCATTTT. As protein: CAWARHCGNQPQHF. Using reference TRBV30 and TRBJ1-5 for the parts outside the CDR3, the full variable domain is SQTIHQWPATLVQPVGSPLSLECTVEGTSNPNLYWYRQAAGRGLQLLFYSVGIGQISSEVPQNLSASRPQDRQFILSSKKLLLSDSGFYLCAWARHCGNQPQHFGDGTRLSIL.